The clone carrying this TCR beta chain was counted many times. CDR3 length equals 16 residues. Trimming took 3 bases from V and 0 from J, leaving 14 bases between them. Germline V gene data show CDR1 as SGHRS and CDR2 as YFSETQ. Through template switching, a universal primer site was introduced, and the cDNA contained unique molecular identifiers. TCRdb re-analysed the 5' RACE reads in MiXCR, keeping a single row per CDR3 protein. The profile shows 550,000 to 800,000 distinct CDR3 sequences, about 7.6% of them singletons. The sample comes from a study of identical twins. In addition, the sample was reused for a study of yellow fever vaccine responses in identical twins.

This TCR was sampled from a woman aged 18-29 years in good health. This rearrangement joins TRBV5-1 to TRBJ2-3, with a possible D match to TRBD2 (5 bases). Sequencing was done on a sample of PBMCs. The chain's CDR3 is CASSSHRGTSTDTQYF. For the CDR3, the DNA is TGCGCCAGCAGCTCCCACCGGGGTACTAGCACAGATACGCAGTATTTT.